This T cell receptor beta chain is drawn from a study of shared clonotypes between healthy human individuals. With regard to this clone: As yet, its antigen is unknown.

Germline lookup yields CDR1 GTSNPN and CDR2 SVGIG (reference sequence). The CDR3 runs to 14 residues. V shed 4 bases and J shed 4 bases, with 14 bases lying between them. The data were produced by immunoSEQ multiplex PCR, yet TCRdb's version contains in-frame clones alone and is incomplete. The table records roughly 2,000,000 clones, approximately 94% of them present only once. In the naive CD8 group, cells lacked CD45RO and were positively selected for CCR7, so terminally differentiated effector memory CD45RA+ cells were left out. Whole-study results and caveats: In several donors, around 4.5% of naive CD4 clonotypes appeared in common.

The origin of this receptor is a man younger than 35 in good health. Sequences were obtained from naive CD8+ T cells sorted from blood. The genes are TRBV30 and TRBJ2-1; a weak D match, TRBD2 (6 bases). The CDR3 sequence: CAWMGDSTYNEQFF. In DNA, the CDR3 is TGTGCCTGGATGGGGGACTCAACTTACAATGAGCAGTTCTTC.